This T cell receptor (beta chain) was sequenced for a study of CD8 T cells in Susac syndrome (dated by TCRdb to between 2017 and 2020). In terms of the full investigation: Among the Susac syndrome patients who were sequenced, clinically active disease was present in about six and clinical remission was observed in eight or nine. At the time of blood withdrawal, Susac syndrome patients were either therapy-naive, taking corticosteroids (with some also receiving IVIg), or on IVIg alone. The study used repertoire sequencing to test whether antigen drove CD8+ T cell activation and differentiation in Susac syndrome.

CDR1 and CDR2 (DFQATT, SNEGSKA) derive from the germline V gene (reference sequence). Relative to germline, V is missing 5 bases and J is missing 4 bases, with 5 bases of the junction outside any gene match. The CDR3 spans 13 residues, from the cysteine through the phenylalanine. Only the CDR3 DNA is retained, 39 bases long and in frame from the first base. With regard to this clonotype: Its antigen has not been determined. Base qualities were left out, and no much larger clone turns up one base away.

RNA was extracted using the RNeasy kit, and roughly 0.5 to 1 microgram was reverse transcribed with random hexamers. The immunoSEQ multiplex PCR assay, covering 54 Vbeta and 13 Jbeta segments, was used to amplify TCR beta CDR3 regions. PCR amplification bias was corrected by using a synthetic template baseline for primer optimization and computational correction. The paper's data handling went like this. Reads were annotated to V, D and J genes per IMGT and analyzed with immunoSEQ Analyzer, keeping only productive sequences. To calculate clonality, Shannon entropy was normalized by log2 of the number of productive unique sequences and then subtracted from one. For each patient and control, public and private clones were evaluated within the 100 most prevalent clones. Clones were defined as Susac-specific when absent from the healthy and MS cohorts, from about 970 published viral clones and from other ImmuneACCESS disease sequences. TCRdb handled the public reads itself, with Q25 trimming in fastp and clone calling in MiXCR, and kept productive beta chains. Identical CDR3 proteins give one entry, which carries the most common genes and DNA. The V and J calls shown here were made by TCRdb, not taken from the authors' results. This sample lists some 210,000 distinct CDR3 sequences; about 94% were detected once. In total, the top ten clones hold 0.15% to 0.2% of the sample.

Results the study describes overall, beyond this receptor: The number of individuals in the TCR sequencing and HLA analysis was recognized as being relatively small. In the CD4+ T cell repertoire of Susac syndrome patients, clonal expansion was not detected.

Peripheral blood CD8+ and CD4+ T cells from healthy donors, Susac syndrome patients and multiple sclerosis patients were profiled using high-throughput TCR beta sequencing. Susac syndrome patients met recently defined diagnostic criteria for definite or probable disease. Bulk CD8+ and CD4+ T cells were purified by magnetic negative isolation, while CD8+ TEMRA cells were enriched using FACS. Blood was collected in EDTA tubes and processed within 24 hours, with PBMCs isolated through density gradient centrifugation. PBMCs intended for TCR sequencing were cryopreserved in liquid nitrogen and were subsequently thawed in a 37 degrees C water bath. A purity of at least 90% was achieved for sorted or isolated CD4+, CD8+ and CD8+ TEMRA cells.

This TCR derives from a human donor with Susac syndrome. The specimen was CD4+ T cells from PBMCs. The chain joins TRBV20-1 to TRBJ2-1, and 7 junction bases match TRBD1. Here the CDR3 is given as CSAPDRLYNEQFF. The bases read TGCAGTGCTCCGGACAGGTTATACAATGAGCAGTTCTTC.